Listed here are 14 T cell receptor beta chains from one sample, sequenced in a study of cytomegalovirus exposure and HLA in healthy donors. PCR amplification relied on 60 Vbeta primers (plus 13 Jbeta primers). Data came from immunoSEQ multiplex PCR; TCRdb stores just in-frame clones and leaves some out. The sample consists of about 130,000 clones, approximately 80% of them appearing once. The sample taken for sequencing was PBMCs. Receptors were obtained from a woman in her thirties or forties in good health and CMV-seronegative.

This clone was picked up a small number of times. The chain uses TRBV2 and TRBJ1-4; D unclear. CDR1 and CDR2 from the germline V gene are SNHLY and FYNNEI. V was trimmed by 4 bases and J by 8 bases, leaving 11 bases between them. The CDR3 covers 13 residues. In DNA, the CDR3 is TGTGCCAGCAGTGTGTCGGGGAGGGAAAAACTGTTTTTT. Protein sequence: CASSVSGREKLFF.

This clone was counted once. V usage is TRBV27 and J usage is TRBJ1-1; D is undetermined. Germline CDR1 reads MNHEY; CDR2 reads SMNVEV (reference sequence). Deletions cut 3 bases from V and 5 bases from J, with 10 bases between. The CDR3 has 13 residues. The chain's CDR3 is CASSFEGRTEAFF. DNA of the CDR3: TGTGCCAGCAGTTTCGAGGGTCGGACTGAAGCTTTCTTT.

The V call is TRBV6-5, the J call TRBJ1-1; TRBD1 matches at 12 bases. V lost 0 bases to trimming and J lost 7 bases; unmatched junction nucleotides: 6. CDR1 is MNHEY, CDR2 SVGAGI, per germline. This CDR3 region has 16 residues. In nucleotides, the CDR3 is TGTGCCAGCAGTTACTCGACGGGACAGGGGGCTGGTGAAGCTTTCTTT. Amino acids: CASSYSTGQGAGEAFF.

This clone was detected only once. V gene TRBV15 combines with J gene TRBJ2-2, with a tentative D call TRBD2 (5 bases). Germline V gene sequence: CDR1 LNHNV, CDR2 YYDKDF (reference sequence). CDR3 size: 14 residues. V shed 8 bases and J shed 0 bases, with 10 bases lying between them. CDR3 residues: CATSAGPNTGELFF. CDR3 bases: TGTGCCACCTCTGCGGGTCCGAACACCGGGGAGCTGTTTTTT.

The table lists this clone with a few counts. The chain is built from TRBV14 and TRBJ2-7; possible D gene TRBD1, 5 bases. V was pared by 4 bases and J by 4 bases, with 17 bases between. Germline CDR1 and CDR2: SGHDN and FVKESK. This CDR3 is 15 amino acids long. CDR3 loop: CASSPSWGIWYEQYF. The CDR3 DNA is TGTGCCAGCAGCCCGTCATGGGGCATCTGGTACGAGCAGTACTTC.

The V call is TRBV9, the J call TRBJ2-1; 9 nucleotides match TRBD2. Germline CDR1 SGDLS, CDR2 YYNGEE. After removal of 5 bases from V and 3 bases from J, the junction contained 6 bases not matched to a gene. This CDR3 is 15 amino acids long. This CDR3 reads CASSLAGYIYNEQFF. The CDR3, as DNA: TGTGCCAGCAGTCTAGCGGGATATATCTACAATGAGCAGTTCTTC.

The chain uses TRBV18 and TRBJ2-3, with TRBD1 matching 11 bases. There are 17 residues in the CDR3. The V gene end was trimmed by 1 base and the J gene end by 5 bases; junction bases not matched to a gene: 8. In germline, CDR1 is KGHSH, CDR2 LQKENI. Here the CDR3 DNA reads TGTGCCAGCTCACCACTCGTCCCGGGACAGGGGGAAGATACGCAGTATTTT. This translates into CASSPLVPGQGEDTQYF.

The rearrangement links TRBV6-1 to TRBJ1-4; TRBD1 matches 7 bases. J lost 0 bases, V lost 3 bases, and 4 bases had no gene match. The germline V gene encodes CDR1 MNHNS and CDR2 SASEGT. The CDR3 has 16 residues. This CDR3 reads CASSDRQGTTNEKLFF. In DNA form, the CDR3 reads TGTGCCAGCAGTGATAGACAGGGAACAACTAATGAAAAACTGTTTTTT.

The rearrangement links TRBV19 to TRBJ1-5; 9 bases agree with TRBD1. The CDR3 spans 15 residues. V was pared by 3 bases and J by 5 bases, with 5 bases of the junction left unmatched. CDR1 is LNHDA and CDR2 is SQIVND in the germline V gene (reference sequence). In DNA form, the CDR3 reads TGTGCCAGTAGTATTCGGGACAGGGTTCATCAGCCCCAGCATTTT. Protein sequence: CASSIRDRVHQPQHF. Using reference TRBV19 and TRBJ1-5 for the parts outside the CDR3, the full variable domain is DGGITQSPKYLFRKEGQNVTLSCEQNLNHDAMYWYRQDPGQGLRLIYYSQIVNDFQKGDIAEGYSVSREKKESFPLTVTSAQKNPTAFYLCASSIRDRVHQPQHFGDGTRLSIL.

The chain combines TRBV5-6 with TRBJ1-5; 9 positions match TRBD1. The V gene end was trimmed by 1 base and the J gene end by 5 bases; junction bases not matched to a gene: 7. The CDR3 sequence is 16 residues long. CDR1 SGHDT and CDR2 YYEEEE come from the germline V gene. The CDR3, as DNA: TGTGCCAGCAGCTTGCTGGGACAGGGTTCTTATCAGCCCCAGCATTTT. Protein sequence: CASSLLGQGSYQPQHF.

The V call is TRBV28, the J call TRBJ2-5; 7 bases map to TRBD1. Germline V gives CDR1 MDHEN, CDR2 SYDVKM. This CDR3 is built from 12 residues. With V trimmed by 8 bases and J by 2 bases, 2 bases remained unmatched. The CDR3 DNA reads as TGTGCCAGCCGACAGGGTCAAGAGACCCAGTACTTC. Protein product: CASRQGQETQYF.

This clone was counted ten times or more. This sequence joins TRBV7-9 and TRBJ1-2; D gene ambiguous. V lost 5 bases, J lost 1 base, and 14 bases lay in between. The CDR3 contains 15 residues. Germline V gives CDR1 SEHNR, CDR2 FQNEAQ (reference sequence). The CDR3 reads CASSQKEDFNYGYTF. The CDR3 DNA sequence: TGTGCCAGCAGCCAGAAAGAGGATTTTAACTATGGCTACACCTTC.

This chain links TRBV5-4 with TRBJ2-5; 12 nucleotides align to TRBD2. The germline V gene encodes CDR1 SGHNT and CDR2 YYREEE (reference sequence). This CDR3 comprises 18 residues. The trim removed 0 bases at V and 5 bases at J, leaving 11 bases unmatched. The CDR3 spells CASSLEGLAGGRRETQYF. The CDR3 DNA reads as TGTGCCAGCAGCTTGGAAGGCCTAGCGGGGGGGCGGAGGGAGACCCAGTACTTC.

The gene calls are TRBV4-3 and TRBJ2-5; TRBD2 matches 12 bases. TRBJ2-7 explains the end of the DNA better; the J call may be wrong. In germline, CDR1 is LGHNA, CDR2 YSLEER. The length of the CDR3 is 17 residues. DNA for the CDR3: TGCGCCAGCAGCCTGAACACAGGACTAGCGGGACCCTACGAGCAGTACTTC. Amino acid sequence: CASSLNTGLAGPYEQYF.